This T cell receptor (beta chain) came from a study of blood T cell repertoires in COVID-19 (dated by TCRdb to the early 2020s). For the wider study: Samples from collaborators originated in the United States, Italy and Spain and spanned both the acute and convalescent phases of COVID-19. The dataset comprised deeply sampled blood TCRbeta repertoires from subjects exposed to, actively infected with, or recovered from COVID-19. Nearly every sample came with metadata listing a de-identified subject ID, COVID-19 status, age in years and sex. The repertoires were made available in a free public database intended to serve as a resource for research on the immune response to SARS-CoV-2. The samples were drawn from the first 160 participants of the ongoing ImmuneRACE study and from under 1,500 subjects provided by 6 global collaborators. The prospective study material was composed of cDNA or gDNA derived from T cells, B-cell-depleted T cells, or PBMCs. Where available, HLA class I and class II types were obtained from metadata supplied by the sample provider rather than from assay-based typing. Findings and caveats that apply to the study as a whole: How much clinical and demographic metadata was included differed by source and by participant, and the metadata was provided uncurated.

The CDR3 holds 18 amino acids from the cysteine to the phenylalanine. The DNA shown is the 54-base CDR3, in frame from base 1. V is pared back by 7 bases and J by 7 bases, with 26 bases lying between the germline termini. CDR1 and CDR2 were assigned from the germline V gene as SNHLY and FYNNEI. Collaborating institutions collected whole blood in K2EDTA tubes following their own protocols. For TCRbeta analysis, collaborator samples were shipped as frozen whole blood, as isolated PBMCs, or as DNA extracted from either sample type. TCRbeta CDR3 regions were amplified from genomic DNA using the immunoSEQ Assay, a bias-controlled multiplex PCR. The authors processed their data as follows. The number of nucleated cells in each sample was estimated from the amplification of reference gene primers within the assay. To quantify the absolute abundance of each unique TCRbeta CDR3 rearrangement, sequence reads were collapsed and filtered. For each sample, productive Simpson clonality was calculated by taking the square root of Simpson's diversity index across productive rearrangements. In its TCRdb copy, this immuneACCESS table keeps in-frame sequences only and misses some clones. Where compared with another copy, unresolved V genes explain less than half of these, and the others have no known cause. The V and J calls and clone size are taken from that table; D and trimming were inferred from the DNA. This sample comprises 240,000 or so clones, around three quarters of them detected only once. The ten largest clones represent 3% to 3.5% of the sample.

Of note for this clone: What this receptor recognizes is not known. No per-base quality is available; no much larger clone lies one base away.

The TCR was taken from a woman of 80 years or more with acute or convalescent COVID-19. Sequences were obtained from peripheral blood. The V gene is TRBV2 and the J gene is TRBJ1-6; the D gene cannot be resolved reliably. The DNA sequence is TGTGCCAGCACCCCCCCTCGGAAGGATGGCGGGGAAAATTCACCCCTCCACTTT. This gives the protein CASTPPRKDGGENSPLHF. The full variable domain, completed from the reference TRBV2 and TRBJ1-6 proteins outside the CDR3, reads EPEVTQTPSHQVTQMGQEVILRCVPISNHLYFYWYRQILGQKVEFLVSFYNNEISEKSEIFDDQFSVERPDGSNFTLKIRSTKLEDSAMYFCASTPPRKDGGENSPLHFGNGTRLTVT.